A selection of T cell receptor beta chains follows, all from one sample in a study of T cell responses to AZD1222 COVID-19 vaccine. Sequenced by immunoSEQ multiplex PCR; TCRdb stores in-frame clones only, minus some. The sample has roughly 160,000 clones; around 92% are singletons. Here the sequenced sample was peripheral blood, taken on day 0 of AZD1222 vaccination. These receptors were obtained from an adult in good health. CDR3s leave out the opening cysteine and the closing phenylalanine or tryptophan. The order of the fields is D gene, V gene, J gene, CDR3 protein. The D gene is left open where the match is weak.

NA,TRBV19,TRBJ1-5,ASSMGRGWNNQPQH
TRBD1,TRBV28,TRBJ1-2,ASRRQGADGYT
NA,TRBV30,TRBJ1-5,AWSAGRKGDNQPQH
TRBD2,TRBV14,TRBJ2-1,ASSQTSGGYYEQF
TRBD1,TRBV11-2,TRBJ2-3,ASSVQGGTDTQY
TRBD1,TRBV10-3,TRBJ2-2,AIGQGETVTGELF
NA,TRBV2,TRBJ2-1,ASSTARGNEQF
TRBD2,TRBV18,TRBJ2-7,ASSLLSGELYEQY
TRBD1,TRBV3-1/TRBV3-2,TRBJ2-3,ASSQETGGAGDTQY
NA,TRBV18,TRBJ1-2,ASSTGDYGYT
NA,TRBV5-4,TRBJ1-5,ASSLGGGADQPQH
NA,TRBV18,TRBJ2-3,ASSPDRANTQY
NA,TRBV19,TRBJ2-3,ASSIDLHTASTDTQY
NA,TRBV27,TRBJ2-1,ASSSDVGSYNEQF
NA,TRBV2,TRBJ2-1,ASSEAQGQAFNEQF
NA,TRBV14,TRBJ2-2,ASSQVGTAGELF
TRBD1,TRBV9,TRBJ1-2,ASSVRQGNGYT
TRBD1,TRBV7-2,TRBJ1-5,ASSPGQGGQPQH
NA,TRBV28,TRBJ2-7,ASSFGLAEQY
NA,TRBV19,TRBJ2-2,ASSPGTPTGELF
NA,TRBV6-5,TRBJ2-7,ASSPLTGAYEQY
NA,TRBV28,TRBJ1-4,ASRQTGLNEKLF
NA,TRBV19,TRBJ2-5,ASSISNLGVFEETQY
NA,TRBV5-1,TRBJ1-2,ASSLTDDYGYT
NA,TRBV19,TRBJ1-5,ASTAGWQPQH
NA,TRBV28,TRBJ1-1,ASTELQAEAF
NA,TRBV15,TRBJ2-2,ATSRGGLGTGELF
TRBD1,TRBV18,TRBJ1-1,ASSEGQGLLGTEAF
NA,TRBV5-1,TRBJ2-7,ASSLSLAISYEQY
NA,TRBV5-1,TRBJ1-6,ASSLGFSYNSPLH
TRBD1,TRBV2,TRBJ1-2,ASSEAQGART
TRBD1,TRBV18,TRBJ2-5,ASSPTGTPTPTPY
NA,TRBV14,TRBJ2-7,ASSLMGHQYGYEQY
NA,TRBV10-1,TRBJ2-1,ASSEMGAGINEQF
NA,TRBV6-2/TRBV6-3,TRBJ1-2,ASSFGYYGYT
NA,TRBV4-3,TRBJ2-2,ASSQDRFAGELF
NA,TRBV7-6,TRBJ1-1,ASSLGPRGPEAF
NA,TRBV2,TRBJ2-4,AGYTELAKNIQY
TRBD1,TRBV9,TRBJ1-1,ASSGSGTVNTEAF
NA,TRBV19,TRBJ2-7,ASSTTGDEQY
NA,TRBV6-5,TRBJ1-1,ASSRQRDKNTEAF
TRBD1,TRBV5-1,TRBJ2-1,ASSWDRTYNEQF
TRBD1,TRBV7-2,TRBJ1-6,ASSPGQGMRSPLH
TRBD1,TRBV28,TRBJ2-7,ASSSPGQGYEQY
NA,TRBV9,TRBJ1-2,ASSVTGALGYT
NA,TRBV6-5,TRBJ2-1,ASNRGAHYNEQF
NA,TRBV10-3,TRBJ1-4,AISQPYEKLF
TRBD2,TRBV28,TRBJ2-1,ASSFPLTLTSEKIHEQF
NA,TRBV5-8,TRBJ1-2,ASSPGPRNYGYT
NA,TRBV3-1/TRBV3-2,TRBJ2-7,ASSQVGSEQY